The clone carrying this T cell receptor (beta chain) has only a few counts. Its antigen is currently unknown. A second PCR of 7 to 11 cycles used a sample-barcoded 5' primer and a J-beta primer mix. TCRdb re-called the 5' RACE reads with MiXCR, one entry per CDR3 protein. The table includes hundreds of thousands of distinct CDR3 sequences, 29% detected once. These data originate in a study of blood T cells in healthy people across ages. Study results and limitations: When set beside aged donors, long-lived donors presented more naive CD4+ cells and higher diversity.

The germline V gene encodes CDR1 LGHDT and CDR2 YNNKEL (reference sequence). The CDR3 spans 15 residues. The V end was cut by 2 bases, the J end by 5 bases, with 13 bases between. The genes are TRBV3-1 and TRBJ2-1, with a possible D match to TRBD1 (5 bases). This clonotype originated in a woman older than 75 in good health. Sequenced input: blood. The CDR3 nucleotides are TGTGCCAGCAGCCAACTGGCAGGGTGGGACAATGAGCAGTTCTTC. Its protein product is CASSQLAGWDNEQFF.